This T cell receptor beta chain appears in the sequencing data of a study of blood T cell repertoires in COVID-19. The length of the CDR3 is 15 residues. Germline loops: CDR1 SNHLY, CDR2 FYNNEI. Trimming cost V 6 bases and J 4 bases; bases outside gene matches: 11. Using immunoSEQ multiplex PCR, the repertoire was profiled, and TCRdb retains in-frame clones only, with some absent. The sample shows about 200,000 clones, 85% to 95% of them seen only once. The sequence was obtained from a young man with COVID-19, enrolled during active disease. V and J are TRBV2 and TRBJ1-2, with 7 bases aligning to TRBD1. The specimen was peripheral blood. The CDR3 coding sequence is TGTGCCAGCAGCCAACCGGGACAGTTTTTCTATGGCTACACCTTC. Protein sequence: CASSQPGQFFYGYTF.